This T cell receptor beta chain came from a study of blood T cell repertoires in COVID-19. Study overall: Sources were T cells, B-cell-depleted T cells, or PBMCs; the material itself was cDNA or gDNA.

Assay: immunoSEQ multiplex PCR; the TCRdb copy retains only in-frame clones and omits some. This sample has some 200,000 clones, with almost 85% found just once. This clone has only a few counts. This CDR3 comprises 16 residues. Trimming cost V 8 bases and J 7 bases, with 26 bases left between them. Germline values: CDR1 MNHEY, CDR2 SMNVEV (reference sequence). The genes are TRBV27 and TRBJ1-2; D gene unclear. This TCR was sampled from a woman in her 40s with acute or convalescent COVID-19. Material: peripheral blood. The CDR3 coding sequence is TGTGCCAGCGCTCCTACCCCGAAGCCGGGGTTCGGTGGCTACACCTTC. Its protein product is CASAPTPKPGFGGYTF.